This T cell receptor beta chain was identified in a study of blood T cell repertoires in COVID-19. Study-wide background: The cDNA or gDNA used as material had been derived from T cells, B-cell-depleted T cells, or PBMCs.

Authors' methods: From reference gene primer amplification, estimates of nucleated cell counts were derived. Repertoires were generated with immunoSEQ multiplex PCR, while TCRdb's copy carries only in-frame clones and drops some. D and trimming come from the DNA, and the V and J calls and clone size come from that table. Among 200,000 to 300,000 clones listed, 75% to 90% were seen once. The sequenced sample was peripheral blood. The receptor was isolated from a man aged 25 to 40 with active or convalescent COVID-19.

The CDR3, as DNA: TGTGCCAGCAGTTACACGGGGGAAACAAATGAGCAGTTCTTC. It codes for CASSYTGETNEQFF. The chain couples TRBV6-5 to TRBJ2-1; maybe TRBD2 (6 bases). V dropped 2 bases and J dropped 7 bases, with 12 bases sitting between them. Germline V CDR1 and CDR2: MNHEY, SVGAGI. The CDR3 totals 14 residues.